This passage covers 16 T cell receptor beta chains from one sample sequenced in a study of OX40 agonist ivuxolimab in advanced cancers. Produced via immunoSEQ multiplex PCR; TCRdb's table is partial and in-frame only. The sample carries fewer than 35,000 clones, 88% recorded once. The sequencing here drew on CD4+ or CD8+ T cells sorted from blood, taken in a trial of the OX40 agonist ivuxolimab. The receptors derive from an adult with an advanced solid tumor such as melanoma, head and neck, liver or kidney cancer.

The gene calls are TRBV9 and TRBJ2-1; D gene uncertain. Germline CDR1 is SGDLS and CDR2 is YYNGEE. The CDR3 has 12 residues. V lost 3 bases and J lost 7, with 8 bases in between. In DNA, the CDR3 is TGTGCCAGCAGCGCTAGGTGGAATGAGCAGTTCTTC. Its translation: CASSARWNEQFF. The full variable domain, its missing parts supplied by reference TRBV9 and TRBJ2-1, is DSGVTQTPKHLITATGQRVTLRCSPRSGDLSVYWYQQSLDQGLQFLIQYYNGEERAKGNILERFSAQQFPDLHSELNLSSLELGDSALYFCASSARWNEQFFGPGTRLTVL.

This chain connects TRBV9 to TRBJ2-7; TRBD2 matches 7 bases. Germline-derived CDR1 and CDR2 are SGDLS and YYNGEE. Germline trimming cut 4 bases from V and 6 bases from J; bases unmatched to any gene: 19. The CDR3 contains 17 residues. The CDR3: CASSSPGLRDYITEQYF. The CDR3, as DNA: TGTGCCAGCAGCTCCCCAGGGCTCCGGGACTATATTACCGAGCAGTACTTC.

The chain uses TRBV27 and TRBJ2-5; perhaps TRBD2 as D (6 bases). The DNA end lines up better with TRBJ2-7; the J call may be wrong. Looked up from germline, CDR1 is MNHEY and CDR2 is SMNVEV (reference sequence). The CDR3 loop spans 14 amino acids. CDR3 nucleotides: TGTGCCAGCAGTCCGGGAGTGGGGTTGGGCGAGCAGTACTTC. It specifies CASSPGVGLGEQYF.

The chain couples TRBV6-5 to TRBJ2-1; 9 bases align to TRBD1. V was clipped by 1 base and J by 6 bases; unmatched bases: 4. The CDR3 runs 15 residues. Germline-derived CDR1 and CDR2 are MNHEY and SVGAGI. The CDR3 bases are TGTGCCAGCAGTTACTTTCCGACAGGGGGCAATGAGCAGTTCTTC. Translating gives CASSYFPTGGNEQFF.

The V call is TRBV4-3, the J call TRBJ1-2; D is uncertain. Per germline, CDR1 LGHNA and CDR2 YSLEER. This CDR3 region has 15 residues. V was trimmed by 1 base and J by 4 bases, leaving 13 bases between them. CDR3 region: CASSQVGFESYGYTF. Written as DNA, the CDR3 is TGCGCCAGCAGCCAAGTGGGGTTCGAGTCCTATGGCTACACCTTC.

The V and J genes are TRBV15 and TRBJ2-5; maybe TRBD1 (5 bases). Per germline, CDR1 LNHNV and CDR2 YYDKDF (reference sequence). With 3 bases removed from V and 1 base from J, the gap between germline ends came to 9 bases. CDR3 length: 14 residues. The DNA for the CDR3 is TGTGCCACCAGCAGCTTCGACAGCCAAGAGACCCAGTACTTC. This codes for CATSSFDSQETQYF.

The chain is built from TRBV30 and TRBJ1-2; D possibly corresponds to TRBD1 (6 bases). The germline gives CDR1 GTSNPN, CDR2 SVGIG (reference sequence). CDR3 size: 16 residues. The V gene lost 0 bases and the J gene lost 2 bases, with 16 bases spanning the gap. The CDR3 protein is CAWSVGGPGQNYGYTF. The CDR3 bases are TGTGCCTGGAGTGTAGGGGGTCCAGGGCAAAACTATGGCTACACCTTC.

The chain's CDR3 is CASSSGQGTRQPQHF. Here the CDR3 DNA reads TGTGCCAGCAGCTCAGGCCAGGGTACAAGGCAGCCCCAGCATTTT. This rearrangement joins TRBV7-6 to TRBJ1-5, with D perhaps matching TRBD1 (5 bases). The CDR3 totals 15 residues. Between the trimmed V and J ends, which lost 4 bases and 7 bases, there was a span of 17 bases. Germline V CDR1 and CDR2: SGHVS, FNYEAQ.

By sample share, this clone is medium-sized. The CDR3 DNA follows: TGTGCCAGCAGCCGGGAACAGGGAAACCGCTACGAGCAGTACTTC. Encoded protein: CASSREQGNRYEQYF. The chain uses TRBV4-2 and TRBJ2-7, with D possibly matching TRBD1 (6 bases). CDR3 length: 15 amino acids. Germline CDR1 and CDR2: LGHNA and YNFKEQ. The V end lost 4 bases, the J end lost 3 bases, and 16 bases lay between the germline ends.

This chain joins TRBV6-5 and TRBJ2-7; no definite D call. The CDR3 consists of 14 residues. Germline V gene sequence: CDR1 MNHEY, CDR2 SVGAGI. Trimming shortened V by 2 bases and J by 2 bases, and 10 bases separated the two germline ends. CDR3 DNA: TGTGCCAGCAGTTACGGATTTTCGACCTACGAGCAGTACTTC. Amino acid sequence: CASSYGFSTYEQYF.

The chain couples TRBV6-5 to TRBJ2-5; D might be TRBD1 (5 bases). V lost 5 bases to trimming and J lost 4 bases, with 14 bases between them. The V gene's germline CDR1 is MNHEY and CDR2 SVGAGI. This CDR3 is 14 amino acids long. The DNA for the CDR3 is TGTGCCAGCAGTCCCGACAGCCTTGGAGAGACCCAGTACTTC. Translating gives CASSPDSLGETQYF.

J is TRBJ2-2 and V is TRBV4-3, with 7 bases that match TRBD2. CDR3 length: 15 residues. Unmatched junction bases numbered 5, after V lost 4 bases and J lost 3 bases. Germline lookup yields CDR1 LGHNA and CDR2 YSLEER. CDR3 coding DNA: TGCGCCAGCAGCCGCGGGGAGGGACACACCGGGGAGCTGTTTTTT. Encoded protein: CASSRGEGHTGELFF.

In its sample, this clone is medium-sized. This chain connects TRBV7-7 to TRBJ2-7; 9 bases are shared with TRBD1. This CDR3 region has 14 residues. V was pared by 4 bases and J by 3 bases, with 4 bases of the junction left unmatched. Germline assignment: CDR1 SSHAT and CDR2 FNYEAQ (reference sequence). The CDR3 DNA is TGTGCCAGCAGCTACGGACAGGGGTTCTACGAGCAGTACTTC. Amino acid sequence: CASSYGQGFYEQYF.

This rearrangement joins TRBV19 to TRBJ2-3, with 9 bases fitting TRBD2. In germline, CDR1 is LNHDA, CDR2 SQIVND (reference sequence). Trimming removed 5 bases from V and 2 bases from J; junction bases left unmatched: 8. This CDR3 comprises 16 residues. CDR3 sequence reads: CASSLTGLALTDTQYF. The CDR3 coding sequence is TGTGCCAGTAGTCTTACCGGACTAGCGCTCACAGATACGCAGTATTTT.

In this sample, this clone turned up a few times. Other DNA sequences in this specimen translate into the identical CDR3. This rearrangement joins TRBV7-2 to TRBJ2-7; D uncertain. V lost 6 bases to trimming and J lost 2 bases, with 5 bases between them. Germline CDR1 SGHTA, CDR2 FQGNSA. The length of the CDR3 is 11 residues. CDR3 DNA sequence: TGTGCCAGCAGTTTCACCTACGAGCAGTACTTC. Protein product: CASSFTYEQYF.

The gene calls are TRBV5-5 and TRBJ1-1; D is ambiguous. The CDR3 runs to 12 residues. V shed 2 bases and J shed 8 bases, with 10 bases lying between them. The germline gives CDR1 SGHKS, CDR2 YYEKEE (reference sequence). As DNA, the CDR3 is TGTGCCAGCAGCTTTTACCTGGAGGAAGCTTTCTTT. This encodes CASSFYLEEAFF.